Shown below are 16 T cell receptor beta chains from a single sample sequenced in a study of blood T cell repertoires in COVID-19. Generated by immunoSEQ multiplex PCR, the TCRdb table keeps only in-frame clones and is missing some. The sample shows roughly 81,000 clones, about four fifths of them seen only once. The sample comprised peripheral blood. These receptors were collected from a woman aged 70-85 years with acute or convalescent COVID-19.

This rearrangement joins TRBV5-1 to TRBJ1-5; 10 positions match TRBD1. The CDR3 extends over 15 amino acids. V lost 0 bases, J lost 7 bases, and 4 bases stayed unmatched. The V gene's germline CDR1 is SGHRS and CDR2 YFSETQ. CDR3 coding DNA: TGCGCCAGCAGCTTGGGACAGGGGGCCGGGCAGCCCCAGCATTTT. Protein sequence: CASSLGQGAGQPQHF.

The chain joins TRBV27 to TRBJ1-2, with a tentative D call TRBD1 (5 bases). V was clipped by 0 bases and J by 2 bases, with 16 bases between them. CDR1 is MNHEY, CDR2 SMNVEV, per germline (reference sequence). The CDR3 has 17 amino acids. CDR3 in amino acids: CASSLSTGDGLNYGYTF. The CDR3 DNA reads as TGTGCCAGCAGTTTATCGACGGGGGACGGCTTAAACTATGGCTACACCTTC.

The chain combines TRBV11-1 with TRBJ2-2; possibly TRBD2 for D (6 bases). The V and J ends lost 3 bases and 4 bases respectively, with 12 bases between them. The CDR3 is made up of 15 amino acids. CDR1 is SGHAT and CDR2 is FQDESV in the germline V gene (reference sequence). CDR3 protein: CASSFFGGSTGELFF. The CDR3 nucleotides read TGTGCCAGCAGCTTCTTTGGAGGGTCCACCGGGGAGCTGTTTTTT. The full variable domain, completed using reference TRBV11-1 and TRBJ2-2, is EAEVAQSPRYKITEKSQAVAFWCDPISGHATLYWYRQILGQGPELLVQFQDESVVDDSQLPKDRFSAERLKGVDSTLKIQPAELGDSAMYLCASSFFGGSTGELFFGEGSRLTVL.

The J gene is TRBJ2-2, the V gene TRBV18, with D perhaps matching TRBD1 (5 bases). The germline V gene has CDR1 KGHSH and CDR2 LQKENI. This CDR3 is 16 amino acids long. Deletions cut 0 bases from V and 0 bases from J, with 8 bases between. CDR3 coding DNA: TGTGCCAGCTCACCACCGCCAGGGACGAACACCGGGGAGCTGTTTTTT. Translation: CASSPPPGTNTGELFF.

This clone appeared a few times. The chain carries TRBV9 and TRBJ1-3; D unclear. This CDR3 has 13 residues. Germline V gene data show CDR1 as SGDLS and CDR2 as YYNGEE. Trimming shortened V by 5 bases and J by 2 bases, and 8 bases separated the two germline ends. CDR3 amino acids: CASSTGTGNTIYF. In DNA, the CDR3 is TGTGCCAGCAGTACGGGGACTGGAAACACCATATATTTT.

The genes are TRBV7-9 and TRBJ2-7; TRBD2 might be the D (5 bases). CDR3 size: 13 residues. Looked up from germline, CDR1 is SEHNR and CDR2 is FQNEAQ (reference sequence). Trimming left V 1 base short and J 6 bases short, with 10 bases between. CDR3 protein: CASSLEGGLEQYF. The CDR3 region has the DNA TGTGCCAGCAGCTTAGAGGGCGGACTCGAGCAGTACTTC. Full variable domain (rest looked up from reference TRBV7-9 and TRBJ2-7): DTGVSQNPRHKITKRGQNVTFRCDPISEHNRLYWYRQTLGQGPEFLTYFQNEAQLEKSRLLSDRFSAERPKGSFSTLEIQRTEQGDSAMYLCASSLEGGLEQYFGPGTRLTVT.

The chain carries TRBV5-4 and TRBJ1-1; the match to TRBD1 covers 9 bases. V was pared by 5 bases and J by 4 bases, with 9 bases of the junction left unmatched. Looked up from germline, CDR1 is SGHNT and CDR2 is YYREEE (reference sequence). The CDR3 extends over 15 amino acids. In nucleotides, the CDR3 is TGTGCCAGCAGTCTCATGGGACAGGGAGGCACTGAAGCTTTCTTT. Its translation is CASSLMGQGGTEAFF.

The chain couples TRBV3-1 (or the pseudogene TRBV3-2) to TRBJ2-5, with D hard to call. This CDR3 is built from 16 residues. Germline CDR1 and CDR2: LGHDT and YNNKEL (reference sequence). V was trimmed by 2 bases and J by 1 base, leaving 14 bases between them. The CDR3 DNA reads as TGTGCCAGCAGCCAACTCCGACACCGATCCCAAGAGACCCAGTACTTC. The encoded protein is CASSQLRHRSQETQYF.

The CDR3 here is CASSLLGTTSGYNEQFF. The CDR3 DNA is TGTGCCAGCAGCTTACTAGGGACCACTAGCGGTTACAATGAGCAGTTCTTC. This rearrangement joins TRBV7-3 to TRBJ2-1, with TRBD2 identical over 8 bases. The germline CDR1 and CDR2 sequences are SGHTA and FQGTGA. V trimming: 2 bases; J trimming: 4 bases; junction bases outside the gene matches: 10. The CDR3 is 17 amino acids.

The chain carries TRBV9 and TRBJ1-3, with D perhaps matching TRBD1 (5 bases). The CDR3 is made up of 17 amino acids. Germline-derived CDR1 and CDR2 are SGDLS and YYNGEE. V was clipped by 2 bases and J by 1 base, with 16 bases between them. The CDR3 here is CASSVTPDRGSGNTIYF. The CDR3 bases are TGTGCCAGCAGCGTCACCCCGGACCGGGGGTCTGGAAACACCATATATTTT.

A word on this clone: The same CDR3 also results from other DNA sequences found in this sample. The chain couples TRBV2 to TRBJ1-2; D unresolved. Germline CDR1 and CDR2: SNHLY and FYNNEI. The CDR3 totals 11 residues. V was cut by 6 bases and J by 4 bases, with 6 bases left in between. The CDR3 region is CASSPSYGYTF. DNA for the CDR3: TGTGCCAGCAGCCCGAGCTATGGCTACACCTTC.

V is TRBV19 and J is TRBJ1-1; D may be TRBD1 (6 bases). This CDR3 spans 13 amino acids. Between the trimmed V and J ends, which lost 1 base and 7 bases, there was a span of 10 bases. The germline CDR1 and CDR2 sequences are LNHDA and SQIVND (reference sequence). CDR3 nucleotides: TGTGCCAGTAGTATAGGTCTGGACAGTGAAGCTTTCTTT. Its protein product is CASSIGLDSEAFF.

This chain links TRBV2 with TRBJ1-3, with D possibly TRBD1 on 6 matching bases. V lost 7 bases, J lost 3 bases, and 16 bases lay in between. Germline V lookup: CDR1 SNHLY, CDR2 FYNNEI. The CDR3 extends over 15 amino acids. The CDR3 protein is CASIYTGSLGNTIYF. CDR3 in DNA: TGTGCCAGCATTTATACAGGGTCCCTTGGAAACACCATATATTTT.

The chain has TRBV12-5 and TRBJ2-3, with a tentative D call TRBD2 (5 bases). Germline V lookup: CDR1 LGHNT, CDR2 FRNRAP. This CDR3 has 14 residues. V shed 7 bases and J shed 1 base, with 12 bases lying between them. The CDR3 spells CASATLGGTDTQYF. DNA of the CDR3: TGTGCTAGTGCAACCCTCGGGGGCACAGATACGCAGTATTTT.

The chain couples TRBV4-2 to TRBJ2-7, with D tentatively TRBD2 (5 bases). Trimming left V 8 bases short and J 5 bases short, with 16 bases between. Germline CDR1 is LGHNA and CDR2 is YNFKEQ. The CDR3 length is 13 residues. The CDR3 loop reads CASSPREGNEQYF. In DNA, the CDR3 is TGTGCCAGCTCGCCCCGGGAAGGGAACGAGCAGTACTTC.

The J gene is TRBJ2-7, the V gene TRBV18; the D gene is possibly TRBD1 (6 bases). The germline V gene has CDR1 KGHSH and CDR2 LQKENI. V was pared by 3 bases and J by 9 bases, with 15 bases between. This CDR3 is built from 13 residues. For the CDR3, the DNA is TGTGCCAGCTCACCCCTGACAGGAGCGGCGCAGTACTTC. Translation gives CASSPLTGAAQYF.